The present TCR beta chain was sequenced within a study of molecular identifiers for immune sequencing clone quantification. Looking at the study overall: For replicates, RNA isolated from around 20,000 or 100,000 naive CD8 cells was divided into five portions, of which four were sequenced. Study results and caveats: Clones above 20 RNA copies contained over 97% of effector molecules but under 1% of naive ones.

Previously published methods and listed TCR primers were used for the bulk TCR libraries. TCRdb processed the PCR reads anew with MiXCR; each CDR3 protein has one entry. The data show around 480,000 distinct CDR3 sequences, around 21% seen once. The trim removed 10 bases at V and 8 bases at J, leaving 7 bases unmatched. CDR3 size: 12 residues. Naive CD8 T cell sorting was performed on the CD8+CD4-CCR7+CD45RA+ phenotype. With respect to this clonotype: Its specificity is unknown.

Sample: naive CD8+ T cells from blood, with Jurkat cell RNA spiked in. Subset defined: FACS-sorted CD8+CD4-CCR7+CD45RA+ naive T cells. This sequence was found in a human donor in good health. Some libraries in this study had Jurkat cell RNA spiked in. The rearrangement uses TRBV12-3 or TRBV12-4 and TRBJ2-1, with 8 bases matching TRBD2. The CDR3 sequence is CANSRGGDEQFF. CDR3 coding DNA: TGTGCCAACTCCCGGGGGGGCGATGAGCAGTTCTTC.